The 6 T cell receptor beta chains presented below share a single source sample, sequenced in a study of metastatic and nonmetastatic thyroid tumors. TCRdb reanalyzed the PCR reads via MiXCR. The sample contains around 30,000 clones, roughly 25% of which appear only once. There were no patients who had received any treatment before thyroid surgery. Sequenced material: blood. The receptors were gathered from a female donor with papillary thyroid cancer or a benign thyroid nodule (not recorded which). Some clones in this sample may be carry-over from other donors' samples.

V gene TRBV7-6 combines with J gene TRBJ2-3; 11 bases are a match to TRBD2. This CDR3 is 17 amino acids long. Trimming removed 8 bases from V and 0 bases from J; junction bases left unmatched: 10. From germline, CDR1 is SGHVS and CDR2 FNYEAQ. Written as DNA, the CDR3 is TGTGCCAGCGGCACTAGCGGGAGTGACCCTAGCACAGATACGCAGTATTTT. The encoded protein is CASGTSGSDPSTDTQYF.

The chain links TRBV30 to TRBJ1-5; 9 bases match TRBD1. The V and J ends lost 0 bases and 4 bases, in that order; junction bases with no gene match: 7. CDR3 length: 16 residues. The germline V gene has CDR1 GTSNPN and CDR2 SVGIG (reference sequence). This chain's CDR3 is CAWSVEGQGRNQPQHF. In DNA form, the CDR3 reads TGTGCCTGGAGTGTAGAGGGACAGGGAAGAAATCAGCCCCAGCATTTT. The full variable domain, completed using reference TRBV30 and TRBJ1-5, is SQTIHQWPATLVQPVGSPLSLECTVEGTSNPNLYWYRQAAGRGLQLLFYSVGIGQISSEVPQNLSASRPQDRQFILSSKKLLLSDSGFYLCAWSVEGQGRNQPQHFGDGTRLSIL.

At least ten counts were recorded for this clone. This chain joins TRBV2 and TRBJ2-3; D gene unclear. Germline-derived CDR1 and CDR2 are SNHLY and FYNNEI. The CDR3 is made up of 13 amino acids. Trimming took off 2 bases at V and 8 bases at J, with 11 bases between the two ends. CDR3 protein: CASSELGTGTQYF. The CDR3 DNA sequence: TGTGCCAGCAGTGAATTGGGTACTGGTACGCAGTATTTT.

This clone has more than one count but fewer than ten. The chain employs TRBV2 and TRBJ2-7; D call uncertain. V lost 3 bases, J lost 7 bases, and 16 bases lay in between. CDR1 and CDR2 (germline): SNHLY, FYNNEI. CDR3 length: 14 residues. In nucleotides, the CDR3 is TGTGCCAGCAGTGAGACTCCCCTAGGGCTAGAGCAGTACTTC. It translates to CASSETPLGLEQYF. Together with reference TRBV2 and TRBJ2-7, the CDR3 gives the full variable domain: EPEVTQTPSHQVTQMGQEVILRCVPISNHLYFYWYRQILGQKVEFLVSFYNNEISEKSEIFDDQFSVERPDGSNFTLKIRSTKLEDSAMYFCASSETPLGLEQYFGPGTRLTVT.

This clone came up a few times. CDR3 bases: TGTGCCAGTAGTATAGGTGTTGGGGGTAGCGGGGAGCTGTTTTTT. Translated, it gives CASSIGVGGSGELFF. The V gene is TRBV19, the J gene TRBJ2-2; D is perhaps TRBD1 or TRBD2 (5 bases each). There are 15 residues in the CDR3. From germline, CDR1 is LNHDA and CDR2 SQIVND (reference sequence). V lost 1 base and J 7 bases, leaving 13 bases between the germline ends. The full variable domain, its missing parts supplied by reference TRBV19 and TRBJ2-2, is DGGITQSPKYLFRKEGQNVTLSCEQNLNHDAMYWYRQDPGQGLRLIYYSQIVNDFQKGDIAEGYSVSREKKESFPLTVTSAQKNPTAFYLCASSIGVGGSGELFFGEGSRLTVL.

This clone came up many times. DNA of the CDR3: TGTGCCAGCAGGGCCTCAGCGGGAGGCTACAATGAGCAGTTCTTC. This translates into CASRASAGGYNEQFF. The J gene is TRBJ2-1, the V gene TRBV6-2 or TRBV6-3; 9 bases are shared with TRBD2. This CDR3 is built from 15 residues. With V trimmed by 6 bases and J by 3 bases, 6 bases remained unmatched. Germline V gene lookup returns CDR1 MNHEY and CDR2 SVGEGT.